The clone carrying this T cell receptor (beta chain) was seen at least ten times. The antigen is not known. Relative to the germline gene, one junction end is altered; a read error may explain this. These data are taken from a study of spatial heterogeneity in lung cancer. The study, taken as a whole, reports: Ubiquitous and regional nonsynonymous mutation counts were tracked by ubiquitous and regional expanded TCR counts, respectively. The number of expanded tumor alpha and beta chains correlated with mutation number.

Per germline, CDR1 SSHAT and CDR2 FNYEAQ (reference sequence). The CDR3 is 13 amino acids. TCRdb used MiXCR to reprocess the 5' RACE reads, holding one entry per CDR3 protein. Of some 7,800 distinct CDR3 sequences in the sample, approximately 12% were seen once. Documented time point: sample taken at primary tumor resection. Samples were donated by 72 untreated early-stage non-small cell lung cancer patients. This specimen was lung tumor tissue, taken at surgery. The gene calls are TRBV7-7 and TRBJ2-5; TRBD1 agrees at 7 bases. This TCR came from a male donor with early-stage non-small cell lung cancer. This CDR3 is CASSLTGARAQYF. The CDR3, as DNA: TGTGCTAGCAGCCTTACAGGGGCAAGGGCCCAGTACTTC. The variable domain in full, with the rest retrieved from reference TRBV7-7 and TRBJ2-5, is GAGVSQSPRYKVTKRGQDVTLRCDPISSHATLYWYQQALGQGPEFLTYFNYEAQPDKSGLPSDRFSAERPEGSISTLTIQRTEQRDSAMYRCASSLTGARAQYFGPGTRLLVL.